This T cell receptor (beta chain) was recorded in a study of T cell responses to AZD1222 COVID-19 vaccine. After removal of 0 bases from V and 10 bases from J, the junction contained 8 bases not matched to a gene. Looked up from germline, CDR1 is MNHEY and CDR2 is SVGAGI. The CDR3 contains 15 residues. TCRdb's table, derived via immunoSEQ multiplex PCR, lists solely in-frame clones and lacks some. The profile shows 100,000 to 150,000 clones, about nine tenths of them singletons. This clone showed up just once. Its cognate antigen is unknown. Study observations and caveats: Baseline seropositivity occurred in only a handful of AZD1222 recipients.

The origin of this receptor is an adult in good health. The sequences come from peripheral blood, collected on day 0 of AZD1222 vaccination. The chain recombines TRBV6-5 with TRBJ1-4; 7 nucleotides agree with TRBD1. The CDR3 DNA sequence: TGTGCCAGCAGTTACTCGAGGGGGCGCGGGGGAAAACTGTTTTTT. Translated, it gives CASSYSRGRGGKLFF.